What follows is one T cell receptor (beta chain) and its context. Produced via immunoSEQ multiplex PCR; TCRdb's table is partial and in-frame only. The sample yields 80,000 to 100,000 clones, around 92% seen once. This specimen comes from a study of T cell changes during pregnancy in multiple sclerosis. Germline assignment: CDR1 PRHDT and CDR2 FYEKMQ (reference sequence). The CDR3 consists of 14 residues. V was clipped by 5 bases and J by 2 bases, with 12 bases between them. The clonotype originates from a female donor with multiple sclerosis, enrolled in a pregnancy study. The material sequenced was peripheral blood, taken in the first trimester of pregnancy. This chain uses TRBV13 with TRBJ2-5; a possible D gene is TRBD2 (5 bases). CDR3 bases: TGTGCCAGCAGCCAGACGGGAACGCAAGAGACCCAGTACTTC. It is translated as CASSQTGTQETQYF.